A single T cell receptor beta chain is shown here with its context. The table came from immunoSEQ multiplex PCR; TCRdb's copy has only in-frame clones and leaves some out. The data contain 110,000 or so clones, 81% of them singletons. The CDR3 runs 15 residues. Per the germline V gene, CDR1 is LNHDA and CDR2 is SQIVND (reference sequence). Trimming removed 3 bases from V and 0 bases from J, with 9 bases in between. The record originates from a study of blood T cell repertoires in COVID-19. V usage is TRBV19 and J usage is TRBJ1-5; D not resolved. The sequencing sample was made of peripheral blood. This receptor was obtained from a man aged 45 to 65 with acute or convalescent COVID-19. Written as DNA, the CDR3 is TGTGCCAGTAGTATTAGTTTTTATAGCAATCAGCCCCAGCATTTT. Its translation: CASSISFYSNQPQHF.